The clone carrying this T cell receptor beta chain appeared once. Random hexamers were used to reverse transcribe 0.5 to 1 ug of RNA. The CDR3 of TCR beta was amplified by immunoSEQ multiplex PCR across 54 Vbeta and 13 Jbeta. TCRdb fed the immunoSEQ multiplex PCR reads into MiXCR, producing one record per CDR3 protein. The sample has about 200,000 distinct CDR3 sequences; 95% are singletons. This record comes from a study of CD8 T cells in Susac syndrome. Sequencing of TCR beta, carried out with a high-throughput approach, was applied to CD8+ and CD4+ T cells from the blood. The multiple sclerosis control group consisted of treatment-naive patients whose relapsing-remitting disease, which was either stable or active, fulfilled revised McDonald criteria. CD8+ and CD4+ T cells were negatively isolated; TEMRA cells were FACS-enriched. Germline loops: CDR1 LNHNV, CDR2 YYDKDF (reference sequence). This CDR3 spans 14 amino acids. The V end was cut by 1 base, the J end by 1 base, with 8 bases between.

This sequence joins TRBV15 and TRBJ2-7, with TRBD1 as a possible D gene (6 bases). Sequenced sample: CD4+ T cells from PBMCs. The receptor was isolated from a human donor with multiple sclerosis. The CDR3 bases are TGTGCCACCAGCAGAGGCGGACAGTCCTACGAGCAGTACTTC. Protein: CATSRGGQSYEQYF. Full variable domain (missing parts from reference TRBV15 and TRBJ2-7): DAMVIQNPRYQVTQFGKPVTLSCSQTLNHNVMYWYQQKSSQAPKLLFHYYDKDFNNEADTPDNFQSRRPNTSFCFLDIRSPGLGDTAMYLCATSRGGQSYEQYFGPGTRLTVT.